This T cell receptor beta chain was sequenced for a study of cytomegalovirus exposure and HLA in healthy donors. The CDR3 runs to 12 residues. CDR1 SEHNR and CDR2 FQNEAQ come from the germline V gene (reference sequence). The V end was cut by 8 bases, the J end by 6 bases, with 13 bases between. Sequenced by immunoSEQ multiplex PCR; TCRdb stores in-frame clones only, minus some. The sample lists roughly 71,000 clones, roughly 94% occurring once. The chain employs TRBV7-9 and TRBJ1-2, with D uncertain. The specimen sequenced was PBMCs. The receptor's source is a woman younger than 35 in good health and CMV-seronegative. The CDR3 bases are TGTGCCAGCCGGGGATGGGGTGATGGCTACACCTTC. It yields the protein CASRGWGDGYTF.